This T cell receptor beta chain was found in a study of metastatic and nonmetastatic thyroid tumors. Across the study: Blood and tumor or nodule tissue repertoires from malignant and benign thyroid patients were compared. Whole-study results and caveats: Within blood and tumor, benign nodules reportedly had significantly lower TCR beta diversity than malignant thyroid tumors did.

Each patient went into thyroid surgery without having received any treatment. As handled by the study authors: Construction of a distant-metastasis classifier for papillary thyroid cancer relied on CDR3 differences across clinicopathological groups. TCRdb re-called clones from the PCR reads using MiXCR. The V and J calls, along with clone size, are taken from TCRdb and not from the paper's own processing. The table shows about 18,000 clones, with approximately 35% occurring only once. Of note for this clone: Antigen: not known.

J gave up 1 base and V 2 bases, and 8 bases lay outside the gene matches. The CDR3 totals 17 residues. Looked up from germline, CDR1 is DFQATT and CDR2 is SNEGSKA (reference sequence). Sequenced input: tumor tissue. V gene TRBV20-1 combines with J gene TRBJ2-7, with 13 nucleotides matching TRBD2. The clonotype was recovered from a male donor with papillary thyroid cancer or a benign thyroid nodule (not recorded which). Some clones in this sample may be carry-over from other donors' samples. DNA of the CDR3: TGCAGTGCTAGAAGACGCCCGGGACTAGCGGGATCCTACGAGCAGTACTTC. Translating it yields CSARRRPGLAGSYEQYF.